Sequencing of this T cell receptor (beta chain) was carried out in a study of sequential checkpoint blockade in melanoma. TCRdb keeps only in-frame clones here, not all; method: immunoSEQ multiplex PCR. The table lists 25,000 to 30,000 clones, approximately 80% of them singletons. V was trimmed by 8 bases and J by 6 bases, leaving 17 bases between them. The CDR3 length is 14 residues. CDR1 MDHEN and CDR2 SYDVKM come from the germline V gene. This clone is a singleton in its sample. As for treatment: randomized to nivolumab then ipilimumab (arm A) or the reverse (arm B). DNA-damaging chemotherapy had not been given to any patient beforehand.

V and J are TRBV28 and TRBJ1-5, with TRBD1 as a possible D gene (5 bases). Material: CD8+ T cells sorted from blood (inferred from file names), obtained from a patient given nivolumab and ipilimumab in sequence. This clonotype originated in a human donor with melanoma. The CDR3 loop reads CASLSRGLSQPQHF. In DNA form, the CDR3 reads TGTGCCAGCCTCTCGCGGGGGTTGAGTCAGCCCCAGCATTTT.